This entry lists 30 T cell receptor beta chains sequenced from one sample in a study of blood T cells in healthy people across ages. Primers used in a second PCR of about 6 to 11 cycles were a sample-barcoded 5' primer and a J-beta primer mix. Using its own MiXCR run on the 5' RACE reads, TCRdb lists one record per CDR3 protein. Of hundreds of thousands of distinct CDR3 sequences listed, 40% to 50% were seen once; the top ten hold roughly a fifth. Sequencing was carried out using blood. These receptors came from a man between 60 and 75 years old in good health.

J is TRBJ1-6 and V is TRBV7-2; TRBD1 might be the D (6 bases). V dropped 5 bases and J dropped 10 bases, with 24 bases sitting between them. This CDR3 spans 17 amino acids. Germline V CDR1 and CDR2: SGHTA, FQGNSA. The chain's CDR3 is CASSIGGHSKSVSPLHF. The CDR3 DNA sequence: TGTGCCAGCAGCATAGGGGGACACTCAAAGTCAGTGTCACCCCTCCACTTT.

This clonotype was seen more than once but under ten times. The V call is TRBV15, the J call TRBJ1-2, with unresolved D. CDR3 length: 13 amino acids. V was shortened by 0 bases and J by 5 bases, with 7 bases between the two germline ends. Germline V CDR1 and CDR2: LNHNV, YYDKDF (reference sequence). Here the CDR3 DNA reads TGTGCCACCAGCAGAGAGCAACAGTATGGCTACACCTTC. Translation: CATSREQQYGYTF.

This clonotype has only a few counts. The chain employs TRBV20-1 and TRBJ2-7, with 7 bases fitting TRBD1. This CDR3 is built from 14 residues. With V trimmed by 6 bases and J by 4 bases, 12 bases remained unmatched. The germline CDR1 and CDR2 sequences are DFQATT and SNEGSKA (reference sequence). CDR3 in DNA: TGCAGTGCGCCCAGCACAGGGGTCGGTTACGAGCAGTACTTC. It specifies CSAPSTGVGYEQYF.

V and J are TRBV7-7 and TRBJ2-5, with 8 bases that match TRBD2. The CDR3 is 16 residues long. Germline V gene sequence: CDR1 SSHAT, CDR2 FNYEAQ (reference sequence). The J segment lost 5 bases and the V segment lost 0 bases, leaving 8 bases of the junction unmatched. The CDR3 loop reads CASSLAGLGFAETQYF. The CDR3 coding sequence is TGTGCCAGCAGCTTAGCGGGACTAGGCTTTGCGGAGACCCAGTACTTC. Using reference TRBV7-7 and TRBJ2-5 for the parts outside the CDR3, the full variable domain is GAGVSQSPRYKVTKRGQDVTLRCDPISSHATLYWYQQALGQGPEFLTYFNYEAQPDKSGLPSDRFSAERPEGSISTLTIQRTEQRDSAMYRCASSLAGLGFAETQYFGPGTRLLVL.

The chain recombines TRBV29-1 with TRBJ2-1; D is ambiguous. Per germline, CDR1 SQVTM and CDR2 ANQGSEA. The CDR3 is made up of 12 amino acids. Trimming shortened V by 4 bases and J by 13 bases, and 17 bases separated the two germline ends. CDR3 sequence: CSVARAGEIQFF. In DNA, the CDR3 is TGCAGCGTTGCCCGCGCTGGAGAGATCCAGTTCTTC.

The chain recombines TRBV11-3 with TRBJ2-1, with D possibly TRBD1 on 5 matching bases. V dropped 5 bases and J dropped 0 bases, with 11 bases sitting between them. The CDR3 consists of 15 residues. CDR1 is SGHNT, CDR2 YENEEA, per germline. This CDR3 is CASSTTGASYNEQFF. The CDR3 coding sequence is TGTGCCAGCAGCACAACAGGAGCCTCCTACAATGAGCAGTTCTTC. The full variable domain, in which reference TRBV11-3 and TRBJ2-1 provide the parts outside the CDR3, is EAGVVQSPRYKIIEKKQPVAFWCNPISGHNTLYWYLQNLGQGPELLIRYENEEAVDDSQLPKDRFSAERLKGVDSTLKIQPAELGDSAVYLCASSTTGASYNEQFFGPGTRLTVL.

This clonotype turned up a few times. The chain couples TRBV10-3 to TRBJ2-3; the match to TRBD2 covers 11 bases. J gave up 1 base and V 0 bases, and 3 bases lay outside the gene matches. Germline loops: CDR1 ENHRY, CDR2 SYGVKD. The length of the CDR3 is 17 residues. CDR3 bases: TGTGCCATCAGTGAGTCGACTAGCGGGGTGGGCACAGATACGCAGTATTTT. This encodes CAISESTSGVGTDTQYF.

This clonotype was seen a handful of times. The genes are TRBV15 and TRBJ2-1; D is unclear. The germline V and J ends were trimmed by 5 bases and 7 bases, with 15 bases remaining between them. The CDR3 spans 14 residues. Germline V gene data show CDR1 as LNHNV and CDR2 as YYDKDF (reference sequence). CDR3 residues: CATSPPVSWNEQFF. The DNA of the CDR3 is TGTGCCACCAGCCCACCGGTGTCCTGGAATGAGCAGTTCTTC.

As DNA, the CDR3 is TGTGCCAGCAGCTTAGCACAGGGAATAAATCAGCCCCAGCATTTT. Protein product: CASSLAQGINQPQHF. This chain links TRBV7-2 with TRBJ1-5, with D possibly TRBD1 on 6 matching bases. Germline V gives CDR1 SGHTA, CDR2 FQGNSA. V lost 0 bases, J lost 4 bases, and 10 bases lay in between. The CDR3 is 15 amino acids.

The chain is built from TRBV5-1 and TRBJ2-7, with 12 positions matching TRBD1. The CDR3 spans 15 residues. The V gene end was trimmed by 4 bases and the J gene end by 4 bases; junction bases not matched to a gene: 6. Germline V gene data show CDR1 as SGHRS and CDR2 as YFSETQ. Written as DNA, the CDR3 is TGCGCCAGCAGCAAACCGGGACAGGGGGCTTACGAGCAGTACTTC. Protein: CASSKPGQGAYEQYF.

The chain joins TRBV12-3 or TRBV12-4 to TRBJ2-3; possible D gene TRBD1, 6 bases. Trimming took off 3 bases at V and 5 bases at J, with 15 bases between the two ends. The CDR3 sequence is 15 residues long. The CDR3 sequence is CASSLGANRVDTQYF. DNA for the CDR3: TGTGCCAGCAGTTTGGGGGCGAACAGGGTAGATACGCAGTATTTT.

The chain couples TRBV20-1 to TRBJ2-2; D is unresolved. V was pared by 2 bases and J by 2 bases, with 3 bases between. This CDR3 comprises 12 residues. CDR1 is DFQATT and CDR2 is SNEGSKA in the germline V gene (reference sequence). CDR3: CSARQNTGELFF. CDR3 DNA: TGCAGTGCTAGACAAAACACCGGGGAGCTGTTTTTT.

The chain has TRBV20-1 and TRBJ2-7, with D tentatively TRBD1 (6 bases). Germline assignment: CDR1 DFQATT and CDR2 SNEGSKA (reference sequence). V dropped 3 bases and J dropped 7 bases, with 19 bases sitting between them. The CDR3 extends over 14 amino acids. The CDR3 loop reads CSASRAGADGEQYF. In DNA, the CDR3 is TGCAGTGCTAGTAGGGCAGGGGCGGATGGGGAGCAGTACTTC.

The genes are TRBV12-3 or TRBV12-4 and TRBJ1-6; TRBD1 might be the D (5 bases). V was shortened by 4 bases and J by 8 bases, with 12 bases between the two germline ends. The CDR3 has 14 amino acids. The CDR3 bases are TGTGCCAGCAGTTCTGACTGGACATATTCACCCCTCCACTTT. Translation gives CASSSDWTYSPLHF.

This chain uses TRBV9 with TRBJ2-5; D unresolved. V gave up 0 bases and J gave up 5 bases, with 11 bases separating them. The CDR3 contains 14 residues. CDR1 and CDR2 from the germline V gene are SGDLS and YYNGEE. DNA of the CDR3: TGTGCCAGCAGCGTAGCTCCCGACTCGGAGACCCAGTACTTC. It codes for CASSVAPDSETQYF.

This clonotype was detected once. The junction does not match germline at one end; this may be a read error. The chain joins TRBV4-3 to TRBJ2-3, with 7 bases fitting TRBD2. This CDR3 is built from 17 residues. Germline loops: CDR1 LGHNA, CDR2 YSLEER. CDR3 in DNA: TGCGCCAGCAGCCAAGAGTTGTCGACTAGCAACACAGATACGCGGTATTTT. This translates into CASSQELSTSNTDTRYF.

The rearrangement links TRBV7-8 to TRBJ2-2; TRBD1 matches at 7 bases. The CDR3 has 15 residues. After removal of 4 bases from V and 4 bases from J, the junction contained 6 bases not matched to a gene. The germline gives CDR1 SGHVS, CDR2 FQNEAQ. The CDR3 spells CASSYWTGGTGELFF. CDR3 bases: TGTGCCAGCAGCTATTGGACAGGTGGCACCGGGGAGCTGTTTTTT.

The J gene is TRBJ2-1, the V gene TRBV14; no clear D. Looked up from germline, CDR1 is SGHDN and CDR2 is FVKESK. Trimming left V 0 bases short and J 7 bases short, with 10 bases between. There are 14 residues in the CDR3. The CDR3 DNA sequence: TGTGCCAGCAGCCAAGATCTCACGGCTAATGAGCAGTTCTTC. Translating it yields CASSQDLTANEQFF.

This clonotype was observed a few times. The chain links TRBV27 to TRBJ1-2; D may be TRBD1 (5 bases). The CDR3 loop spans 14 amino acids. Germline loops: CDR1 MNHEY, CDR2 SMNVEV (reference sequence). Trimming left V 6 bases short and J 6 bases short, with 17 bases between. The CDR3 nucleotides read TGTGCCAGCAGCGAGGGGCAGGTATCGAATGGCTACACCTTC. Its protein product is CASSEGQVSNGYTF.

The chain links TRBV10-1 to TRBJ2-4; either TRBD1 or TRBD2 may supply D (6 bases each). The CDR3 runs to 15 residues. CDR1 and CDR2 (germline): WNHNN, SYGVQD (reference sequence). V lost 6 bases and J 7 bases, leaving 19 bases between the germline ends. The CDR3 is CASRGRRGRKNIQYF. Written as DNA, the CDR3 is TGCGCCAGCAGAGGAAGGAGGGGGAGAAAGAACATTCAGTACTTC.

This clonotype was counted once. The junction differs from germline at one of its ends, possibly a read error. The chain is built from TRBV14 and TRBJ1-1; TRBD1 agrees at 7 bases. The germline V gene encodes CDR1 SGHDN and CDR2 FVKESK. The CDR3 length is 13 residues. CDR3 residues: CASSQTGDTEVFF. CDR3 DNA sequence: TGTGCCAGCAGCCAAACAGGGGACACTGAAGTTTTCTTT.

This clonotype was detected many times. The V gene is TRBV29-1, the J gene TRBJ2-7, with 11 bases that match TRBD2. The CDR3 is made up of 14 amino acids. The ends lost 5 bases at V and 4 bases at J; junction bases unmatched: 7. Germline V CDR1 and CDR2: SQVTM, ANQGSEA. The CDR3 loop is CSVFSGGVSYEQYF. The CDR3 coding sequence is TGCAGCGTTTTTAGCGGGGGGGTCTCTTACGAGCAGTACTTC.

The V and J genes are TRBV20-1 and TRBJ1-1; 7 nucleotides line up with TRBD1. The germline V gene has CDR1 DFQATT and CDR2 SNEGSKA (reference sequence). The CDR3 spans 15 residues. The V and J ends lost 6 bases and 4 bases, in that order; junction bases with no gene match: 14. CDR3 nucleotides: TGCAGTGCGCCCAAGGCCTCGACAGGGAGCACTGAAGCTTTCTTT. It specifies CSAPKASTGSTEAFF.

The chain couples TRBV29-1 to TRBJ2-7; possible D gene TRBD2, 6 bases. Deletions cut 3 bases from V and 7 bases from J, with 19 bases between. The CDR3 length is 14 residues. Per germline, CDR1 SQVTM and CDR2 ANQGSEA. The CDR3 here is CSVEVGKDYNEQYF. The CDR3 coding sequence is TGCAGCGTTGAGGTGGGGAAGGACTACAATGAGCAGTACTTC.

CDR3 nucleotide sequence: TGTGCCAGCAGCCAAGCCGGGGCAGCCCACCAAGAGACCCAGTACTTC. It encodes CASSQAGAAHQETQYF. The chain recombines TRBV3-1 with TRBJ2-5; D may be TRBD1 or TRBD2 (5 bases each). With 1 base removed from V and 0 bases from J, the gap between germline ends came to 12 bases. Looked up from germline, CDR1 is LGHDT and CDR2 is YNNKEL (reference sequence). The length of the CDR3 is 16 residues.

This chain connects TRBV20-1 to TRBJ2-1; D is ambiguous. Trimming took off 2 bases at V and 8 bases at J, with 10 bases between the two ends. The CDR3 sequence is 12 residues long. Germline values: CDR1 DFQATT, CDR2 SNEGSKA (reference sequence). CDR3 sequence: CSARRSYDEQFF. The DNA of the CDR3 is TGCAGTGCTAGAAGGTCTTACGATGAGCAGTTCTTC.

Comment on this clonotype: One end of the junction fails to match germline, which may point to a read error. The rearrangement joins TRBV6-6 to TRBJ2-3; no firm D call. Germline CDR1 and CDR2: MNHNY and SVGAGI (reference sequence). CDR3 size: 14 residues. CDR3 sequence: CTSVTDGASDTQYF. In nucleotides, the CDR3 is TGTACCAGCGTTACTGATGGCGCGTCCGATACGCAGTATTTT.

The V gene is TRBV7-6, the J gene TRBJ2-5; the match to TRBD1 covers 10 bases. TRBJ2-7 matches the DNA end more closely, so the J call is doubtful. The CDR3 length is 18 residues. Germline values: CDR1 SGHVS, CDR2 FNYEAQ. DNA for the CDR3: TGTGCCAGCAGCTTATCTGATCGGACTGACAGGGGGCGCGACGAGCAGTACTTC. As protein: CASSLSDRTDRGRDEQYF.

The V call is TRBV20-1, the J call TRBJ2-5; D gene unclear. This CDR3 comprises 14 residues. V lost 0 bases and J lost 8, with 16 bases in between. From germline, CDR1 is DFQATT and CDR2 SNEGSKA (reference sequence). This CDR3 reads CSARDRPLKVTQYF. CDR3 coding DNA: TGCAGTGCTAGAGATCGGCCCCTGAAAGTCACCCAGTACTTC.

V is TRBV6-6 and J is TRBJ2-7; 7 nucleotides line up with TRBD2. J lost 4 bases, V lost 8 bases, and 14 bases had no gene match. From germline, CDR1 is MNHNY and CDR2 SVGAGI (reference sequence). The CDR3 runs to 15 residues. CDR3 sequence (DNA): TGTGCCAGCGGAGCGGGGACCCCGAAGGGGTACGAGCAGTACTTC. Its translation: CASGAGTPKGYEQYF.